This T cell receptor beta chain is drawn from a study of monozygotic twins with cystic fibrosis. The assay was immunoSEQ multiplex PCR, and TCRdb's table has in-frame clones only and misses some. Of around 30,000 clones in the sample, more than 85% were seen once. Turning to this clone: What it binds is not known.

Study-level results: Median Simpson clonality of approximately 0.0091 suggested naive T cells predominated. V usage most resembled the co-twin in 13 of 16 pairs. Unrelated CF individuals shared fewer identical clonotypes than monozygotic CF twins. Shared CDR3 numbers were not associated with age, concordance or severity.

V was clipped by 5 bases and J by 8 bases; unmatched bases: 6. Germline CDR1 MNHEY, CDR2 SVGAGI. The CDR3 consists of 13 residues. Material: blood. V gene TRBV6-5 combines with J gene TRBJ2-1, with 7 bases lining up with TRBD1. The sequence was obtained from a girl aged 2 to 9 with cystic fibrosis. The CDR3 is CASSLTGWHEQFF. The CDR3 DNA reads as TGTGCCAGCAGTCTGACAGGGTGGCATGAGCAGTTCTTC.